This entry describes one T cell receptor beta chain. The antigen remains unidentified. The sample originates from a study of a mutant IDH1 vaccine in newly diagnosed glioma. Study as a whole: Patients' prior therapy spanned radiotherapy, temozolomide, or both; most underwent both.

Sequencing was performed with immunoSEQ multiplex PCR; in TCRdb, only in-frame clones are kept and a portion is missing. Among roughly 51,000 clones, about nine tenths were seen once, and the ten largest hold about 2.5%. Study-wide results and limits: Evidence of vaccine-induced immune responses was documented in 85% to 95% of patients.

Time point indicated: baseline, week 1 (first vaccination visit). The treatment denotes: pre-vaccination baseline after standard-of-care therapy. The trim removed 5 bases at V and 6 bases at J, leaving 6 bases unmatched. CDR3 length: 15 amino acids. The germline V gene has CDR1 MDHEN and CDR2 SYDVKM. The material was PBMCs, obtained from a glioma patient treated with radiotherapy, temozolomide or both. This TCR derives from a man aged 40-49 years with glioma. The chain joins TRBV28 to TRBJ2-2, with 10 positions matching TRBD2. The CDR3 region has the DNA TGTGCCAGCAGTGCTCTAGCGGGAGCGGCCGGGGAGCTGTTTTTT. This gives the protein CASSALAGAAGELFF.